This TCR beta chain was observed in a study of identical twins. Germline loops: CDR1 SQVTM, CDR2 ANQGSEA. The CDR3 extends over 15 amino acids. V dropped 2 bases and J dropped 4 bases, with 12 bases sitting between them. TCRdb recomputed calls from the 5' RACE reads with MiXCR, one row per CDR3 protein. The repertoire holds 400,000 to 500,000 distinct CDR3 sequences, less than 20% seen once, with roughly 12% in the top ten. The sequenced material came from naive T cells sorted from blood. The gene calls are TRBV29-1 and TRBJ2-6; no firm D call. This sequence was found in a man between 50 and 59 years old in good health. The CDR3 spells CSVELMELGANVLTF. The DNA of the CDR3 is TGCAGCGTTGAATTAATGGAATTGGGGGCCAACGTCCTGACTTTC.